The 25 T cell receptor beta chains below all came from one sample that was sequenced in a study of Ad26.COV2.S vaccination and SARS-CoV-2 variants. TCRdb's copy holds only in-frame clones and misses some; the assay was immunoSEQ multiplex PCR. The top ten hold 2.5% of the sample, which has roughly 500,000 clones, 89% seen once. Treatment described: some 20 received Ad26.COV2.S at low or high dose, single or two shots; a few received placebo; per-sample allocation not given. The investigators took samples on day 63 after the first vaccine or placebo injection. The sequencing used peripheral blood, collected in a trial of Ad26.COV2.S vaccine versus placebo. These receptors were collected from a person aged 18-60 years who received the Ad26.COV2.S COVID-19 vaccine or a placebo.

This chain connects TRBV29-1 to TRBJ2-1, with 7 bases aligning to TRBD1. CDR1 and CDR2 from the germline V gene are SQVTM and ANQGSEA. V was clipped by 2 bases and J by 8 bases; unmatched bases: 6. The CDR3 consists of 13 residues. The CDR3 loop is CSVERDRTDEQFF. The CDR3 region has the DNA TGCAGCGTTGAACGGGACAGAACGGATGAGCAGTTCTTC.

The V and J genes are TRBV6-4 and TRBJ2-3; 9 bases map to TRBD2. The ends lost 3 bases at V and 5 bases at J; junction bases unmatched: 6. Germline-derived CDR1 and CDR2 are MRHNA and SNTAGT. There are 15 residues in the CDR3. The CDR3 spells CASSEASGKGDTQYF. The CDR3 bases are TGTGCCAGCAGTGAGGCTAGCGGGAAGGGAGATACGCAGTATTTT.

The V and J genes are TRBV9 and TRBJ2-2, with D possibly being TRBD2 (8 bases). Trimming removed 1 base at V and 6 bases at J, with 22 bases between. The length of the CDR3 is 18 residues. Germline CDR1 and CDR2: SGDLS and YYNGEE. The CDR3 region has the DNA TGTGCCAGCAGCGTAAGAGGGGGCGGACTAGCACCAGCCGGGGAGCTGTTTTTT. Translated: CASSVRGGGLAPAGELFF. Based on the CDR3 plus reference TRBV9 and TRBJ2-2, the full variable domain is DSGVTQTPKHLITATGQRVTLRCSPRSGDLSVYWYQQSLDQGLQFLIQYYNGEERAKGNILERFSAQQFPDLHSELNLSSLELGDSALYFCASSVRGGGLAPAGELFFGEGSRLTVL.

The chain joins TRBV6-2 or TRBV6-3 to TRBJ1-2, with no clear D. From germline, CDR1 is MNHEY and CDR2 SVGEGT. CDR3 size: 15 residues. Trimming took 5 bases from V and 4 from J, leaving 17 bases between them. The CDR3 sequence is CASSRLVPESYGYTF. CDR3 bases: TGTGCCAGCAGTCGCCTAGTGCCTGAGAGCTATGGCTACACCTTC.

J is TRBJ2-3 and V is TRBV28, with D possibly TRBD2 on 5 matching bases. In germline, CDR1 is MDHEN, CDR2 SYDVKM. The CDR3 is made up of 15 amino acids. Trimming took off 7 bases at V and 0 bases at J, with 14 bases between the two ends. CDR3 DNA sequence: TGTGCCAGCAACCCTCTGGAGGCCAGCACAGATACGCAGTATTTT. This gives the protein CASNPLEASTDTQYF.

The V call is TRBV4-3, the J call TRBJ2-3, with unresolved D. Germline assignment: CDR1 LGHNA and CDR2 YSLEER. The CDR3 sequence is 14 residues long. Trimming left V 0 bases short and J 3 bases short, with 7 bases between. In nucleotides, the CDR3 is TGCGCCAGCAGCCAAGAGGCGCGGACAGATACGCAGTATTTT. This gives the protein CASSQEARTDTQYF.

The chain combines TRBV28 with TRBJ2-2; D is unclear. This CDR3 has 12 residues. The germline V and J ends were trimmed by 0 bases and 6 bases, with 2 bases remaining between them. The germline V gene encodes CDR1 MDHEN and CDR2 SYDVKM. The CDR3 DNA is TGTGCCAGCAGTTTATGGTCCGGGGAGCTGTTTTTT. It encodes CASSLWSGELFF.

As DNA, the CDR3 is TGTGCCAGCAGGCAGACAGGGCGGGACACTGAAGCTTTCTTT. Translation gives CASRQTGRDTEAFF. The chain uses TRBV14 and TRBJ1-1; 7 nucleotides align to TRBD1. The V and J ends lost 6 bases and 3 bases, in that order; junction bases with no gene match: 7. The CDR3 totals 14 residues. From germline, CDR1 is SGHDN and CDR2 FVKESK.

The CDR3 DNA sequence: TGTGCTAGTGACATCTCACTCGCCGGGACAGCCCATCAGCCCCAGCATTTT. Its protein product is CASDISLAGTAHQPQHF. V and J are TRBV12-5 and TRBJ1-5; 7 bases are shared with TRBD1. The CDR3 has 17 residues. The germline V gene encodes CDR1 LGHNT and CDR2 FRNRAP. The junction had 17 bases not matched to a gene; V was cut back by 7 bases and J by 5 bases.

The V call is TRBV4-2, the J call TRBJ1-2; D is ambiguous. With 0 bases removed from V and 0 bases from J, the gap between germline ends came to 8 bases. This CDR3 is 15 amino acids long. The germline gives CDR1 LGHNA, CDR2 YNFKEQ. This chain's CDR3 is CASSQDRTSNYGYTF. The CDR3 DNA reads as TGTGCCAGCAGCCAAGACCGCACCTCTAACTATGGCTACACCTTC.

In this sample, this clone turned up a few times. The rearrangement uses TRBV11-3 and TRBJ2-7; 8 bases fit TRBD1. Germline V lookup: CDR1 SGHNT, CDR2 YENEEA. Losses at the gene ends were 5 bases for V and 1 base for J; bases not matched to a gene: 4. The length of the CDR3 is 14 residues. CDR3 residues: CASSEQGGSYEQYV. The CDR3 nucleotides read TGTGCCAGCAGCGAACAGGGGGGATCCTACGAGCAGTACGTC.

The gene calls are TRBV9 and TRBJ1-6, with D unresolved. This CDR3 is built from 15 residues. V gave up 3 bases and J gave up 1 base, with 8 bases separating them. CDR1 is SGDLS, CDR2 YYNGEE, per germline. The CDR3: CASSAGLSYNSPLHF. The DNA of the CDR3 is TGTGCCAGCAGCGCGGGGTTATCCTATAATTCACCCCTCCACTTT.

CDR3 residues: CASSLLRYNEQFF. CDR3 bases: TGCGCCAGCAGCCTCCTTAGGTACAATGAGCAGTTCTTC. The chain couples TRBV4-3 to TRBJ2-1, with D unclear. CDR3 length: 13 residues. The V end was cut by 4 bases, the J end by 4 bases, with 8 bases between. Germline CDR1 LGHNA, CDR2 YSLEER.

This sequence joins TRBV5-1 and TRBJ1-1, with D hard to call. The CDR3 runs to 15 residues. Trimming stripped 0 bases from V and 6 bases from J, with 15 bases between. CDR1 and CDR2 (germline): SGHRS, YFSETQ. This CDR3 is CASSLEVPGRPEAFF. Here the CDR3 DNA reads TGCGCCAGCAGCTTGGAGGTTCCGGGTAGGCCTGAAGCTTTCTTT. Looking up the rest from reference TRBV5-1 and TRBJ1-1 gives the full variable domain: KAGVTQTPRYLIKTRGQQVTLSCSPISGHRSVSWYQQTPGQGLQFLFEYFSETQRNKGNFPGRFSGRQFSNSRSEMNVSTLELGDSALYLCASSLEVPGRPEAFFGQGTRLTVV.

The chain has TRBV9 and TRBJ1-5, with TRBD1 matching 7 bases. V dropped 3 bases and J dropped 6; count of bases not matched to a gene: 6. The CDR3 has 14 residues. Germline V lookup: CDR1 SGDLS, CDR2 YYNGEE. Here the CDR3 DNA reads TGTGCCAGCAGCGAAACAGGGGCCCCTCAGCCCCAGCATTTT. This codes for CASSETGAPQPQHF.

The chain uses TRBV7-8 and TRBJ1-1; D is unresolved. This CDR3 spans 13 amino acids. The V and J ends lost 3 bases and 0 bases respectively, with 5 bases between them. CDR1 is SGHVS and CDR2 is FQNEAQ in the germline V gene. CDR3 sequence reads: CASSFPMNTEAFF. CDR3 sequence (DNA): TGTGCCAGCAGCTTTCCCATGAACACTGAAGCTTTCTTT.

The chain joins TRBV4-3 to TRBJ1-3, with D unclear. CDR3 length equals 14 residues. Germline loops: CDR1 LGHNA, CDR2 YSLEER. V lost 0 bases to trimming and J lost 2 bases, with 5 bases between them. The CDR3 region is CASSQDSAGNTIYF. For the CDR3, the DNA is TGCGCCAGCAGCCAAGACTCCGCTGGAAACACCATATATTTT.

The chain recombines TRBV4-3 with TRBJ2-6; D is unclear. Germline V gene data show CDR1 as LGHNA and CDR2 as YSLEER. This CDR3 has 15 residues. The V end lost 0 bases, the J end lost 4 bases, and 7 bases lay between the germline ends. CDR3 loop: CASSQDPYGANVLTF. The CDR3 DNA follows: TGCGCCAGCAGCCAAGACCCCTACGGGGCCAACGTCCTGACTTTC.

The chain uses TRBV14 and TRBJ1-2; no clear D. The CDR3 runs to 13 residues. Germline CDR1 and CDR2: SGHDN and FVKESK. Trimming pared 2 bases from V and 4 bases from J, leaving 8 bases between. CDR3 amino acids: CASSQYPGYGYTF. CDR3 nucleotide sequence: TGTGCCAGCAGCCAATATCCGGGCTATGGCTACACCTTC.

The chain uses TRBV11-2 and TRBJ1-1; no firm D call. CDR3 size: 14 residues. From germline, CDR1 is SGHAT and CDR2 FQNNGV. Between the trimmed V and J ends, which lost 2 bases and 5 bases, there was a span of 12 bases. CDR3 sequence: CASSLSGEETEAFF. In DNA form, the CDR3 reads TGTGCCAGCAGCTTATCCGGGGAAGAAACTGAAGCTTTCTTT.

J is TRBJ1-1 and V is TRBV4-2; tentative D call: TRBD1 (6 bases). Trimming stripped 3 bases from V and 1 base from J, with 12 bases between. This CDR3 spans 15 amino acids. Germline CDR1 LGHNA, CDR2 YNFKEQ. The CDR3 coding sequence is TGTGCCAGCAGCCAGCCCGACAGGACGAACACTGAAGCTTTCTTT. This translates into CASSQPDRTNTEAFF.

The chain employs TRBV6-6 and TRBJ2-2; 8 bases agree with TRBD2. With 10 bases clipped from V and 7 bases from J, the junction kept 11 bases outside the gene matches. This CDR3 is 14 amino acids long. Germline CDR1 is MNHNY and CDR2 is SVGAGI (reference sequence). For the CDR3, the DNA is TGTGCCACGCCGGGGGGGAGAGGAATCGGGGAGCTGTTTTTT. Translating it yields CATPGGRGIGELFF.

The rearrangement uses TRBV11-1 and TRBJ2-2, with TRBD2 as a possible D gene (6 bases). The CDR3 covers 16 residues. V was pared by 5 bases and J by 6 bases, with 19 bases between. Germline CDR1 is SGHAT and CDR2 is FQDESV (reference sequence). The chain's CDR3 is CASSARESFVSGELFF. The CDR3, as DNA: TGTGCCAGCAGCGCACGGGAGAGTTTTGTCTCCGGGGAGCTGTTTTTT.

The chain is built from TRBV28 and TRBJ2-7; D not resolved. Trimming removed 1 base at V and 3 bases at J, with 7 bases between. This CDR3 contains 13 residues. Germline V gene lookup returns CDR1 MDHEN and CDR2 SYDVKM. CDR3 bases: TGTGCCAGCAGTTTATTTCTGGACTACGAGCAGTACGTC. This translates into CASSLFLDYEQYV.

The V call is TRBV12-5, the J call TRBJ1-2; D is unclear. There are 13 residues in the CDR3. Germline V gives CDR1 LGHNT, CDR2 FRNRAP. V was pared by 3 bases and J by 8 bases, with 13 bases between. The CDR3 DNA reads TGTGCTAGTGGTTTATCGCCCGGGTCGGGCTACACCTTC. Amino acids: CASGLSPGSGYTF.